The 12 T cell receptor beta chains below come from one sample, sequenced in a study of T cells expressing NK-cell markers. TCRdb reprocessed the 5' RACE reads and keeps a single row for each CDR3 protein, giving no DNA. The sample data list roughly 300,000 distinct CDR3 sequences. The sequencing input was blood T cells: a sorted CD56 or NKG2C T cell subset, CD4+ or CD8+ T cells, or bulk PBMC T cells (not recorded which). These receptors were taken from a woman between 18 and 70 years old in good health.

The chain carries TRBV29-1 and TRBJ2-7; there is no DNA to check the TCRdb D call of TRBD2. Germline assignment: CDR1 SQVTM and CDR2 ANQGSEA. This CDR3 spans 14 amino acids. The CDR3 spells CSVLLAGEAYEQYF.

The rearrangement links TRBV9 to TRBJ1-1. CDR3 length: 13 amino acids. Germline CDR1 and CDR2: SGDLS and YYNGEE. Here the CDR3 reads CASRGGKAGMTFF.

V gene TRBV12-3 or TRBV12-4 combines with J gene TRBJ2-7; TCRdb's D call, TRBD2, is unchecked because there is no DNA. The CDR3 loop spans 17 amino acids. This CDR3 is CASSNSLGLAGAYEQYF.

CDR3 region: CSARKLEGNYNEQFF. V and J are TRBV20-1 and TRBJ2-1; TCRdb outputs TRBD2, but without DNA this stays unchecked. The CDR3 sequence is 15 residues long. Germline V gene sequence: CDR1 DFQATT, CDR2 SNEGSKA (reference sequence).

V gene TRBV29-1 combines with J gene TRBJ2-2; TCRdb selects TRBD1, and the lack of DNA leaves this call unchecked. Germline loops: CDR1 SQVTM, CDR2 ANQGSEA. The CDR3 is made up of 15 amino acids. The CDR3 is CSVLGTVHSTGELFF.

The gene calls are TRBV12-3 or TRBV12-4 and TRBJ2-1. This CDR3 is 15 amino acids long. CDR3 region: CASSLAKLAAREQFF.

The CDR3: CASSGRQFLFDQYF. This rearrangement joins TRBV5-8 to TRBJ2-7; TCRdb reports TRBD1, a call that lacks DNA to check it against. The CDR3 extends over 14 amino acids. Germline V gene data show CDR1 as SGHTS and CDR2 as YDEGEE. Variable domain in full (rest from reference TRBV5-8 and TRBJ2-7): EAGVTQSPTHLIKTRGQQATLRCSPISGHTSVYWYQQALGLGLQFLLWYDEGEERNRGNFPPRFSGRQFPNYSSELNVNALELEDSALYLCASSGRQFLFDQYFGPGTRLTVT.

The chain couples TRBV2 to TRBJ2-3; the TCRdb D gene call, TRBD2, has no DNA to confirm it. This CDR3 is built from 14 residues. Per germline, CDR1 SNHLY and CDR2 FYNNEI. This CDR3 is CASSVGGSTDTQYF.

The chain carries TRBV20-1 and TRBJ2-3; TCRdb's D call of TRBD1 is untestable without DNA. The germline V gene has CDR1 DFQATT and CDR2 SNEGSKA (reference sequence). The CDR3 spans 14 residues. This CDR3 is CSAGGLKVTDTQYF.

CDR3 sequence: CASSSGILNTGELFF. V gene TRBV7-6 combines with J gene TRBJ2-2; TCRdb's D call, TRBD1, is unchecked because there is no DNA. This CDR3 contains 15 residues. CDR1 and CDR2 from the germline V gene are SGHVS and FNYEAQ.

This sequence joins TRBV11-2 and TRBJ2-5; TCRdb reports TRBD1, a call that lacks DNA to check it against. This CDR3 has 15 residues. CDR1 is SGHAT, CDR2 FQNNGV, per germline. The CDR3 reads CASSLGRGFQETQYF.

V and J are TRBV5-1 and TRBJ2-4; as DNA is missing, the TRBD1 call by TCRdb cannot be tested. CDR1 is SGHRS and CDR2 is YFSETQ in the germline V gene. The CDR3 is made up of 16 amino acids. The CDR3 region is CASSRGRDLAKNIQYF.